These 28 T cell receptor beta chains came from one sample sequenced in a study of blood T cell repertoires in COVID-19. Clones were read by immunoSEQ multiplex PCR, and TCRdb kept only the in-frame ones, dropping some. The data contain about 250,000 clones, nearly 90% of them singletons. Sequences were obtained from peripheral blood. The source is a woman younger than 45 with acute or convalescent COVID-19.

The rearrangement uses TRBV15 and TRBJ2-3; TRBD2 aligns across 9 bases. CDR1 LNHNV and CDR2 YYDKDF come from the germline V gene (reference sequence). The CDR3 covers 14 residues. J lost 4 bases, V lost 1 base, and 0 bases had no gene match. CDR3 region: CATSRVAGADTQYF. The CDR3 DNA reads TGTGCCACCAGCAGAGTAGCGGGAGCAGATACGCAGTATTTT.

The V gene is TRBV6-6, the J gene TRBJ1-5; 9 bases fit TRBD1. J gave up 2 bases and V 8 bases, and 7 bases lay outside the gene matches. The CDR3 has 15 residues. Germline V gene sequence: CDR1 MNHNY, CDR2 SVGAGI (reference sequence). Written as DNA, the CDR3 is TGTGCCAGCGTAACAGGGGGCTCGGGCAATCAGCCCCAGCATTTT. This codes for CASVTGGSGNQPQHF.

The V and J genes are TRBV19 and TRBJ1-1; D not resolved. The V end lost 2 bases, the J end lost 1 base, and 8 bases lay between the germline ends. The CDR3 runs 14 residues. Germline-derived CDR1 and CDR2 are LNHDA and SQIVND (reference sequence). The CDR3 region is CASSIRHSNTEAFF. DNA of the CDR3: TGTGCCAGTAGTATACGACACTCGAACACTGAAGCTTTCTTT.

The chain carries TRBV18 and TRBJ2-1, with 13 bases matching TRBD2. The V gene end was trimmed by 0 bases and the J gene end by 1 base; junction bases not matched to a gene: 15. The CDR3 totals 22 residues. CDR1 is KGHSH, CDR2 LQKENI, per germline. The DNA for the CDR3 is TGTGCCAGCTCACCACCGCCCGGGACTAGCGGGAACCGACACCCGTCCTACAATGAGCAGTTCTTC. Residues: CASSPPPGTSGNRHPSYNEQFF.

This clone came up a few times. CDR3 nucleotide sequence: TGTGCCAGCAGGGGACTAGCGGGTGTCGAGCAGTTCTTC. It codes for CASRGLAGVEQFF. The V and J genes are TRBV6-5 and TRBJ2-1; 12 positions match TRBD2. The CDR3 extends over 13 amino acids. The V gene end was trimmed by 6 bases and the J gene end by 10 bases; junction bases not matched to a gene: 4. The germline CDR1 and CDR2 sequences are MNHEY and SVGAGI.

This clone was seen only once. The chain links TRBV4-2 to TRBJ2-5, with TRBD2 matching over 7 bases. The CDR3 sequence is 17 residues long. V gave up 0 bases and J gave up 1 base; unmatched junction bases: 8. Germline CDR1 reads LGHNA; CDR2 reads YNFKEQ. CDR3 region: CASSQDEGVAGQETQYF. The CDR3 DNA is TGTGCCAGCAGCCAAGATGAAGGGGTAGCGGGCCAAGAGACCCAGTACTTC.

In DNA form, the CDR3 reads TGTGCCAGCAGTGAATCTTCCGGACTAGAGAGCTCCTACAATGAGCAGTTCTTC. Its translation is CASSESSGLESSYNEQFF. V is TRBV25-1 and J is TRBJ2-1, with TRBD2 identical over 7 bases. The junction had 9 bases not matched to a gene; V was cut back by 1 base and J by 0 bases. This CDR3 comprises 18 residues. Germline values: CDR1 MGHDK, CDR2 SYGVNS. Supplemented by reference TRBV25-1 and TRBJ2-1, the full variable domain reads EADIYQTPRYLVIGTGKKITLECSQTMGHDKMYWYQQDPGMELHLIHYSYGVNSTEKGDLSSESTVSRIRTEHFPLTLESARPSHTSQYLCASSESSGLESSYNEQFFGPGTRLTVL.

The gene calls are TRBV6-5 and TRBJ2-1; 10 nucleotides match TRBD2. This CDR3 is 16 amino acids long. The V gene end was trimmed by 3 bases and the J gene end by 8 bases; junction bases not matched to a gene: 10. Germline V CDR1 and CDR2: MNHEY, SVGAGI. The CDR3 region is CASSYGASGSVHEQFF. The CDR3 DNA reads as TGTGCCAGCAGTTATGGGGCTAGCGGGAGTGTCCATGAGCAGTTCTTC.

The J gene is TRBJ2-1, the V gene TRBV2; 15 bases are shared with TRBD2. Losses at the gene ends were 6 bases for V and 7 bases for J; bases not matched to a gene: 4. CDR1 is SNHLY and CDR2 is FYNNEI in the germline V gene. The CDR3 is 15 residues long. The CDR3 loop reads CASRGTSGRRNEQFF. DNA for the CDR3: TGTGCCAGCAGGGGGACTAGCGGGAGGCGGAATGAGCAGTTCTTC.

This chain links TRBV11-2 with TRBJ2-1, with 8 bases matching TRBD2. The CDR3 consists of 16 residues. V gave up 0 bases and J gave up 8 bases; unmatched junction bases: 9. From germline, CDR1 is SGHAT and CDR2 FQNNGV. Here the CDR3 reads CASSLDVAGRIYEQFF. The CDR3 region has the DNA TGTGCCAGCAGCTTAGATGTAGCGGGAAGGATCTATGAGCAGTTCTTC.

This chain links TRBV30 with TRBJ1-1; TRBD1 matches at 9 bases. The germline gives CDR1 GTSNPN, CDR2 SVGIG (reference sequence). The trim removed 3 bases at V and 2 bases at J, leaving 1 base unmatched. The CDR3 is 13 residues long. The CDR3 region has the DNA TGTGCCTGGAGGGGACAGGGAAACACTGAAGCTTTCTTT. Translation gives CAWRGQGNTEAFF.

The gene calls are TRBV29-1 and TRBJ2-1, with D possibly matching TRBD2 (6 bases). In germline, CDR1 is SQVTM, CDR2 ANQGSEA. V was cut by 8 bases and J by 6 bases, with 20 bases left in between. The CDR3 consists of 14 residues. The CDR3 reads CSQSAPAGSNEQFF. The DNA of the CDR3 is TGCAGCCAGAGCGCCCCGGCCGGGAGCAATGAGCAGTTCTTC.

This chain connects TRBV27 to TRBJ2-3; maybe TRBD1 (6 bases). CDR1 MNHEY and CDR2 SMNVEV come from the germline V gene (reference sequence). The CDR3 has 15 amino acids. V was pared by 4 bases and J by 1 base, with 12 bases between. The CDR3 DNA follows: TGTGCCAGCAGTTGGCTGACAGGTCGCACAGATACGCAGTATTTT. The encoded protein is CASSWLTGRTDTQYF.

J is TRBJ2-7 and V is TRBV6-2 or TRBV6-3; the match to TRBD2 covers 10 bases. V shed 2 bases and J 5 bases; nucleotides not matched to a gene: 12. Germline V gene sequence: CDR1 MNHEY, CDR2 SVGEGT. The length of the CDR3 is 17 residues. In nucleotides, the CDR3 is TGTGCCAGCAGTTACCCGAGGTTTGGAGCGGGAGGGAACGAGCAGTACTTC. Translation gives CASSYPRFGAGGNEQYF.

The chain uses TRBV5-6 and TRBJ1-4, with TRBD1 matching 10 bases. Trimming cost V 5 bases and J 6 bases; bases outside gene matches: 7. Germline CDR1 reads SGHDT; CDR2 reads YYEEEE. The CDR3 consists of 15 residues. This chain's CDR3 is CASRTTGGSDEKLFF. DNA of the CDR3: TGTGCCAGCAGAACGACAGGGGGCAGTGATGAAAAACTGTTTTTT. Full variable domain (outside the CDR3, taken from reference TRBV5-6 and TRBJ1-4): DAGVTQSPTHLIKTRGQQVTLRCSPKSGHDTVSWYQQALGQGPQFIFQYYEEEERQRGNFPDRFSGHQFPNYSSELNVNALLLGDSALYLCASRTTGGSDEKLFFGSGTQLSVL.

The chain has TRBV7-2 and TRBJ2-1; 10 positions match TRBD2. Germline CDR1 is SGHTA and CDR2 is FQGNSA. The CDR3 loop spans 15 amino acids. Losses at the gene ends were 5 bases for V and 7 bases for J; bases not matched to a gene: 8. The CDR3, as DNA: TGTGCCAGCAGCCCGAGCGGGAGGGCCTCTAATGAGCAGTTCTTC. Residues: CASSPSGRASNEQFF.

This clone has a single count. The chain combines TRBV19 with TRBJ2-1; D remains ambiguous. The germline V and J ends were trimmed by 0 bases and 2 bases, with 8 bases remaining between them. The V gene's germline CDR1 is LNHDA and CDR2 SQIVND (reference sequence). The CDR3 totals 15 residues. The CDR3 reads CASSIELPTYNEQFF. CDR3 in DNA: TGTGCCAGTAGTATAGAACTACCAACCTACAATGAGCAGTTCTTC.

V usage is TRBV7-9 and J usage is TRBJ2-3, with 9 bases fitting TRBD1. Trimming removed 1 base from V and 5 bases from J; junction bases left unmatched: 4. This CDR3 comprises 15 residues. Germline V gives CDR1 SEHNR, CDR2 FQNEAQ (reference sequence). The DNA for the CDR3 is TGTGCCAGCAGCTTAGGGACAGGGGCTATAGATACGCAGTATTTT. Amino acids: CASSLGTGAIDTQYF. Using reference TRBV7-9 and TRBJ2-3 for the parts outside the CDR3, the full variable domain is DTGVSQNPRHKITKRGQNVTFRCDPISEHNRLYWYRQTLGQGPEFLTYFQNEAQLEKSRLLSDRFSAERPKGSFSTLEIQRTEQGDSAMYLCASSLGTGAIDTQYFGPGTRLTVL.

V gene TRBV2 combines with J gene TRBJ2-3; no clear D. The CDR3 is 12 amino acids. Trimming removed 8 bases from V and 2 bases from J, with 8 bases in between. Germline values: CDR1 SNHLY, CDR2 FYNNEI. Written as DNA, the CDR3 is TGTGCCAGCGTAGGAGACACAGATACGCAGTATTTT. Translating it yields CASVGDTDTQYF.

The gene calls are TRBV6-6 and TRBJ2-7; D ambiguous. This CDR3 contains 14 residues. CDR1 and CDR2 from the germline V gene are MNHNY and SVGAGI (reference sequence). Trimming shortened V by 6 bases and J by 1 base, and 13 bases separated the two germline ends. DNA of the CDR3: TGTGCCAGCAGCCCCCTAACGTATTCCTACGAGCAGTACTTC. Residues: CASSPLTYSYEQYF.

This clone has just one count. Written as DNA, the CDR3 is TGTGCCAGCAGGATGGGACTAGCGGAAGACAATGAGCAGTTCTTC. Its protein is CASRMGLAEDNEQFF. The V and J genes are TRBV6-4 and TRBJ2-1; 11 bases match TRBD2. The germline V gene encodes CDR1 MRHNA and CDR2 SNTAGT. The trim removed 6 bases at V and 5 bases at J, leaving 6 bases unmatched. The CDR3 consists of 15 residues.

The chain joins TRBV19 to TRBJ2-2; the D gene is possibly TRBD1 (6 bases). The germline gives CDR1 LNHDA, CDR2 SQIVND (reference sequence). V lost 3 bases, J lost 6 bases, and 11 bases lay in between. The CDR3 contains 14 residues. For the CDR3, the DNA is TGTGCCAGTAGTATTTCAGGGGCGGCCGGGGAGCTGTTTTTT. Amino acid sequence: CASSISGAAGELFF.

CDR3: CASSMGLAGVWGNEQFF. The CDR3 region has the DNA TGTGCCAGTAGTATGGGACTAGCGGGAGTTTGGGGCAATGAGCAGTTCTTC. The V and J genes are TRBV19 and TRBJ2-1, with 14 bases identical to TRBD2. The CDR3 length is 17 residues. J lost 6 bases, V lost 3 bases, and 7 bases had no gene match. Germline-derived CDR1 and CDR2 are LNHDA and SQIVND (reference sequence).

The rearrangement joins TRBV30 to TRBJ2-1; 9 nucleotides align to TRBD2. The CDR3 runs to 16 residues. Trimming removed 0 bases from V and 7 bases from J; junction bases left unmatched: 10. Per germline, CDR1 GTSNPN and CDR2 SVGIG (reference sequence). CDR3 amino acids: CAWSVGVSGRGNEQFF. The CDR3 nucleotides read TGTGCCTGGAGTGTGGGGGTTAGCGGGAGAGGAAATGAGCAGTTCTTC.

The V and J genes are TRBV24-1 and TRBJ2-2, with TRBD2 as a possible D gene (5 bases). CDR1 and CDR2 from the germline V gene are KGHDR and SFDVKD. The CDR3 sequence is 13 residues long. The V and J ends lost 6 bases and 7 bases respectively, with 11 bases between them. DNA for the CDR3: TGTGCCACCAGTTACGGGGTCAGCGGGGAGCTGTTTTTT. Its translation is CATSYGVSGELFF.

The V and J genes are TRBV7-8 and TRBJ2-1, with 7 bases identical to TRBD2. The trim removed 3 bases at V and 0 bases at J, leaving 5 bases unmatched. Germline V gene data show CDR1 as SGHVS and CDR2 as FQNEAQ. There are 16 residues in the CDR3. The CDR3 bases are TGTGCCAGCAGCTTGGGGGGGTCCAGCTCCTACAATGAGCAGTTCTTC. Its translation is CASSLGGSSSYNEQFF.

Here the CDR3 reads CASSSGRTDTQYF. The CDR3 bases are TGTGCCAGTAGCAGCGGACGCACAGATACGCAGTATTTT. V gene TRBV19 combines with J gene TRBJ2-3; TRBD2 might be the D (5 bases). The CDR3 consists of 13 residues. The V end was cut by 6 bases, the J end by 1 base, with 8 bases between. The germline gives CDR1 LNHDA, CDR2 SQIVND (reference sequence).

This chain uses TRBV2 with TRBJ1-2; TRBD1 aligns across 10 bases. The CDR3 has 15 residues. V lost 6 bases and J lost 4; bases outside the gene matches: 8. Germline lookup yields CDR1 SNHLY and CDR2 FYNNEI. The chain's CDR3 is CASSVPGQGIYGYTF. CDR3 DNA sequence: TGTGCCAGCAGCGTCCCGGGACAGGGGATCTATGGCTACACCTTC.